Listed below are T cell receptor beta chains from one sample, sequenced in a study of blood T cell repertoires in COVID-19. Measured with immunoSEQ multiplex PCR; TCRdb has only the in-frame clones, and not every one. The table includes around 27,000 clones, 65% to 90% detected once. The sample taken for sequencing was peripheral blood. These receptors originate from a human donor in a cohort sampled during active COVID-19. The CDR3 runs from the conserved cysteine through the conserved F or W. A D gene is named only where the DNA matches it firmly. The listing skips clone size in some rows; elsewhere it reads once, few, many or a size class.

>-|TRBV6-5|-|TRBJ1-3
CASSYSIRTTGNTIYF
TGTGCCAGCAGTTACTCGATAAGGACTACTGGAAACACCATATATTTT
>-|TRBV19|-|TRBJ2-7
CASRYEADSSYEQYF
TGTGCCAGTAGGTACGAAGCGGATAGCTCCTACGAGCAGTACTTC
>-|TRBV3-1/TRBV3-2|-|TRBJ2-7
CASSQVDSFYEQYF
TGTGCCAGCAGCCAAGTCGACAGCTTTTACGAGCAGTACTTC
>-|TRBV5-1|TRBD1|TRBJ2-7
CASSRDSTTYEQYF
TGCGCCAGCAGCAGGGACAGTACGACCTACGAGCAGTACTTC
>-|TRBV4-3|TRBD2|TRBJ2-2
CASSQDVGGDTGELFF
TGCGCCAGCAGCCAAGATGTTGGGGGGGACACCGGGGAGCTGTTTTTT
>few|TRBV15|TRBD1|TRBJ2-6
CATSMGQGSGANVLTF
TGTGCCACCAGCATGGGACAGGGGAGCGGGGCCAACGTCCTGACTTTC
>-|TRBV2|-|TRBJ2-4
CASSEFARGNRYF
-
>-|TRBV3-1/TRBV3-2|TRBD1|TRBJ2-7
CASGRQGFDEQYF
TGTGCCAGCGGCCGACAGGGGTTCGACGAGCAGTACTTC
>once|TRBV6-6|-|TRBJ2-2
CASSPPAGAGGGTGELFF
TGTGCCAGCAGTCCCCCCGCAGGGGCAGGGGGAGGCACCGGGGAGCTGTTTTTT
>-|TRBV24-1|-|TRBJ1-5
CATSEGIGDLGPQHF
TGTGCCACCAGTGAGGGTATAGGGGACTTAGGGCCCCAGCATTTT
>-|TRBV7-9|-|TRBJ2-1
CASSFLRIEQFF
TGTGCCAGCAGCTTCCTGCGGATTGAGCAGTTCTTC
>-|TRBV5-1|-|TRBJ1-4
CASSLGQGNEKLFF
TGCGCCAGCAGCTTGGGTCAGGGGAATGAAAAACTGTTTTTT
>-|TRBV9|TRBD2|TRBJ2-1
CASSVEAFLGLAGREQFF
TGTGCCAGCAGCGTAGAAGCATTTCTGGGACTAGCGGGAAGAGAGCAGTTCTTC
>-|TRBV18|TRBD2|TRBJ2-1
CASSPSGGLAGGQAYNEQFF
TGTGCCAGCTCACCATCCGGCGGACTAGCGGGAGGGCAGGCCTACAATGAGCAGTTCTTC
>-|TRBV18|TRBD1|TRBJ1-1
CASSPFDRGRTEAFF
TGTGCCAGCTCACCGTTTGACAGGGGGCGGACTGAAGCTTTCTTT
>-|TRBV7-6|TRBD1|TRBJ2-7
CASSLGDRGSYEQYF
TGTGCCAGCAGCTTAGGGGACAGGGGATCCTACGAGCAGTACTTC
>-|TRBV7-2|TRBD2|TRBJ2-5
CASSPTSGAGGETQYF
TGTGCCAGCAGCCCCACCTCTGGGGCGGGGGGAGAGACCCAGTACTTC
>-|TRBV7-9|-|TRBJ2-1
CASSSPVGEQYNEQFF
TGTGCCAGCAGCTCTCCGGTAGGGGAACAATACAATGAGCAGTTCTTC
>-|TRBV15|-|TRBJ2-7
CATSPTLGLVGYEQYF
TGTGCCACCAGCCCCACCCTGGGTCTAGTGGGCTACGAGCAGTACTTC
>-|TRBV6-5|TRBD1|TRBJ1-1
CASSYETGEAFF
TGTGCCAGCAGTTACGAGACAGGGGAAGCTTTCTTT
>-|TRBV19|TRBD2|TRBJ2-3
CASRLGGGADTQYF
TGTGCCAGTAGATTGGGCGGGGGGGCAGATACGCAGTATTTT
>-|TRBV19|TRBD1|TRBJ1-2
CASSAGQGYGYTF
TGTGCCAGTAGTGCAGGACAGGGCTATGGCTACACCTTC
>-|TRBV3-1/TRBV3-2|-|TRBJ1-1
CASSQDQFTSSNRGAFF
TGTGCCAGCAGCCAAGATCAATTCACGTCCTCAAATCGGGGAGCTTTCTTT
>-|TRBV20-1|TRBD1|TRBJ2-3
CSASPWDRGFTDTQYF
TGCAGTGCTAGTCCGTGGGACAGGGGGTTCACAGATACGCAGTATTTT
>-|TRBV5-8|-|TRBJ2-7
CASSLGTPLGDEQYF
TGTGCCAGCAGCTTGGGGACCCCCCTCGGGGACGAGCAGTACTTC
>-|TRBV28|-|TRBJ1-2
CASSYEQGGGYTF
TGTGCCAGCAGTTATGAACAGGGTGGGGGCTACACCTTC
>-|TRBV6-4|-|TRBJ1-2
CASSVVKGGGYTF
TGTGCCAGCAGTGTTGTTAAGGGAGGGGGCTACACCTTC
>few|TRBV15|-|TRBJ2-5
CATSRDEGPGTQYF
TGTGCCACCAGCAGAGATGAGGGCCCAGGGACCCAGTACTTC
>-|TRBV29-1|TRBD1|TRBJ2-2
CSVGTGVNTGELFF
TGCAGCGTGGGGACAGGAGTAAACACCGGGGAGCTGTTTTTT
>-|TRBV4-3|TRBD1|TRBJ1-5
CASSQELRTGGNQPQHF
TGCGCCAGCAGCCAAGAACTAAGGACAGGGGGCAATCAGCCCCAGCATTTT
>-|TRBV10-2|-|TRBJ1-1
CASSPGQRIPEAFF
TGCGCCAGCAGCCCAGGACAGCGGATACCTGAAGCTTTCTTT
>few|TRBV7-2|-|TRBJ2-7
CASSLAMEGKNF
TGTGCCAGCAGCTTAGCGATGGAGGGAAAAAACTTC
>once|TRBV5-6|TRBD1|TRBJ1-1
CASSVGQPNTEAFF
TGTGCCAGCAGCGTGGGACAGCCGAACACTGAAGCTTTCTTT